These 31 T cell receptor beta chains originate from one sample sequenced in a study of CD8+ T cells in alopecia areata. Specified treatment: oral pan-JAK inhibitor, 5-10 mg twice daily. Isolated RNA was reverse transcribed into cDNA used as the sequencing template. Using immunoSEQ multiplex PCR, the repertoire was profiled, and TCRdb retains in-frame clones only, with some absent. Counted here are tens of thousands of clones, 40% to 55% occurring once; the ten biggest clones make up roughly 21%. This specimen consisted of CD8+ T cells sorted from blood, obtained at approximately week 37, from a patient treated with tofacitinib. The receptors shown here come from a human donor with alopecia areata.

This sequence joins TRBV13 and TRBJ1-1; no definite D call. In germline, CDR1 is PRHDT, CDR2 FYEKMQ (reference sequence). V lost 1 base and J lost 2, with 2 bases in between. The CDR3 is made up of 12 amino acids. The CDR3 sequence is CASSLVNTEAFF. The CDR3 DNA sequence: TGTGCCAGCAGCTTAGTCAACACTGAAGCTTTCTTT.

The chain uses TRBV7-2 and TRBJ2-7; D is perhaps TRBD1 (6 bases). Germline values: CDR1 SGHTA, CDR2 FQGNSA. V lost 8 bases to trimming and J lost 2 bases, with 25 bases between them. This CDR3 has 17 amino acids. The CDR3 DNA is TGTGCCAGCGGATTATCACTTGGTGGGACAAACCCCTACGAGCAGTACTTC. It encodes CASGLSLGGTNPYEQYF.

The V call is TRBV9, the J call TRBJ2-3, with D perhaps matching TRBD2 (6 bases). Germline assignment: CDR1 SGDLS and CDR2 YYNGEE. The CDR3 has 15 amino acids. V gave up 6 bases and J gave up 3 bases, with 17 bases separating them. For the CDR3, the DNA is TGTGCCAGCACCTACGGGGGAAGGGGTACAGATACGCAGTATTTT. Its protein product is CASTYGGRGTDTQYF.

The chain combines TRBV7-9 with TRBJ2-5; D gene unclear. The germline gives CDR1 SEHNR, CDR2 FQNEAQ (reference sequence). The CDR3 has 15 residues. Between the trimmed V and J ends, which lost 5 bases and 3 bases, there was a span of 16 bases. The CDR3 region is CASSPFPYMEETQYF. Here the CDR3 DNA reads TGTGCCAGCAGCCCATTCCCGTACATGGAAGAGACCCAGTACTTC.

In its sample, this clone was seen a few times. CDR3 DNA sequence: TGCAGCGTTAAACAGACTAACTATGGCTACACCTTC. It is translated as CSVKQTNYGYTF. The V call is TRBV29-1, the J call TRBJ1-2, with D uncertain. Germline V gene lookup returns CDR1 SQVTM and CDR2 ANQGSEA. The CDR3 loop spans 12 amino acids. V was trimmed by 5 bases and J by 0 bases, leaving 7 bases between them.

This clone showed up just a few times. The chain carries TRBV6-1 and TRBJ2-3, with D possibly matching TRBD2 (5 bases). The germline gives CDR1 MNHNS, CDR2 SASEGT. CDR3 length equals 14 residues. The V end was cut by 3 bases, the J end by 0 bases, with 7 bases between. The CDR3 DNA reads TGTGCCAGCAGTGACGGCGGGAGCACAGATACGCAGTATTTT. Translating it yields CASSDGGSTDTQYF.

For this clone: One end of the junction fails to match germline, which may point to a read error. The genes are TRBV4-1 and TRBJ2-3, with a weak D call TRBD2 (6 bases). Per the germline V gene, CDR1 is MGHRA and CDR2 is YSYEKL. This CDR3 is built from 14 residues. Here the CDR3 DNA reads TGTGCCAGCAGCTTAGCCAGCGGGCTTGATACGCAGTATTTT. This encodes CASSLASGLDTQYF.

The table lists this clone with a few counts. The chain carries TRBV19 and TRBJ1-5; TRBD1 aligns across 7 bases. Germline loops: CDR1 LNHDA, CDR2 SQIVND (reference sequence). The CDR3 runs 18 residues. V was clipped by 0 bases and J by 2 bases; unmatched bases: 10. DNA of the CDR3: TGTGCCAGTAGTATAGATCCTAGGACAGGACTCCGCAATCAGCCCCAGCATTTT. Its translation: CASSIDPRTGLRNQPQHF. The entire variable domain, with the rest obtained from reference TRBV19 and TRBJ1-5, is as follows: DGGITQSPKYLFRKEGQNVTLSCEQNLNHDAMYWYRQDPGQGLRLIYYSQIVNDFQKGDIAEGYSVSREKKESFPLTVTSAQKNPTAFYLCASSIDPRTGLRNQPQHFGDGTRLSIL.

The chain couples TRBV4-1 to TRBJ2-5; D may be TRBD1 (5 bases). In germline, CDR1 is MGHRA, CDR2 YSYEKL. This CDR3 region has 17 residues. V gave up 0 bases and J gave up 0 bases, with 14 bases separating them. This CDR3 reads CASSQDTWGGYQETQYF. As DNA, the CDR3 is TGCGCCAGCAGCCAAGATACGTGGGGCGGATACCAAGAGACCCAGTACTTC.

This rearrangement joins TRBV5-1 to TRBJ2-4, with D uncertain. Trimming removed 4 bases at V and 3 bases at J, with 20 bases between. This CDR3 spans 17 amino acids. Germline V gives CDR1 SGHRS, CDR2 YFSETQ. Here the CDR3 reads CASSLAGRGVVKNIQYF. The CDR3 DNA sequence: TGCGCCAGCAGCCTGGCTGGGCGCGGAGTGGTCAAAAACATTCAGTACTTC.

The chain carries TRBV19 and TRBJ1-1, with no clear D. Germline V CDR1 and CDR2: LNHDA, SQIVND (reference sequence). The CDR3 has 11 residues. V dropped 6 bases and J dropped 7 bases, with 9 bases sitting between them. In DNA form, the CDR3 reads TGTGCCAGTAGATCCACGTATGAAGCTTTCTTT. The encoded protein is CASRSTYEAFF.

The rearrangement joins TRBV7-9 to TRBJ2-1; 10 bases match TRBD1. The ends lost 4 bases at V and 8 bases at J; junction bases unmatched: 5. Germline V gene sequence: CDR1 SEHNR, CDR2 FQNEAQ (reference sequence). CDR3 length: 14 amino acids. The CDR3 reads CASSSRDRGDEQFF. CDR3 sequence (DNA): TGTGCCAGCAGCTCCCGGGACAGGGGTGATGAGCAGTTCTTC. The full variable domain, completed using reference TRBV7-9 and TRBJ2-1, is DTGVSQNPRHKITKRGQNVTFRCDPISEHNRLYWYRQTLGQGPEFLTYFQNEAQLEKSRLLSDRFSAERPKGSFSTLEIQRTEQGDSAMYLCASSSRDRGDEQFFGPGTRLTVL.

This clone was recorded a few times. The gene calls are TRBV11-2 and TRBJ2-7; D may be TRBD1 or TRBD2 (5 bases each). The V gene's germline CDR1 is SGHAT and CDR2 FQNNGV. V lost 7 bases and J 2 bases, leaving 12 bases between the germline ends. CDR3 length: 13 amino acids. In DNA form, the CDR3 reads TGTGCCAGCACCCTGAGAGGGGCCTACGAGCAGTACTTC. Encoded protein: CASTLRGAYEQYF. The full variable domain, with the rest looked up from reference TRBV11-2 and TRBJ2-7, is EAGVAQSPRYKIIEKRQSVAFWCNPISGHATLYWYQQILGQGPKLLIQFQNNGVVDDSQLPKDRFSAERLKGVDSTLKIQPAKLEDSAVYLCASTLRGAYEQYFGPGTRLTVT.

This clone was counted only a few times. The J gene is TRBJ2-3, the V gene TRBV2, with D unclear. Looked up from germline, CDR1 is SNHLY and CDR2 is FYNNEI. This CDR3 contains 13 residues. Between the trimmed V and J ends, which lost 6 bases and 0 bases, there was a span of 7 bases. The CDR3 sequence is CASRGLSTDTQYF. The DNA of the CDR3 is TGTGCCAGCAGGGGTCTTAGCACAGATACGCAGTATTTT.

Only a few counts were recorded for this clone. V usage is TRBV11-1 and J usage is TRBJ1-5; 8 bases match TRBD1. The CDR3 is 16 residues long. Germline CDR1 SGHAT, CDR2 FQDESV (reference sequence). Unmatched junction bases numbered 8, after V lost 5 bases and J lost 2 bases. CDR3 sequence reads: CASSLTGGGGNQPQHF. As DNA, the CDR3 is TGTGCCAGCAGCCTTACAGGGGGGGGAGGCAATCAGCCCCAGCATTTT. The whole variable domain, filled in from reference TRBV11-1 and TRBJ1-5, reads EAEVAQSPRYKITEKSQAVAFWCDPISGHATLYWYRQILGQGPELLVQFQDESVVDDSQLPKDRFSAERLKGVDSTLKIQPAELGDSAMYLCASSLTGGGGNQPQHFGDGTRLSIL.

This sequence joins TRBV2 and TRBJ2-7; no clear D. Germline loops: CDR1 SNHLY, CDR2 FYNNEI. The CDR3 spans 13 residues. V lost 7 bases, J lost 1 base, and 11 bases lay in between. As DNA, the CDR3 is TGTGCCAGCATCGAGGCTGCTTCCTACGAGCAGTACTTC. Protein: CASIEAASYEQYF.

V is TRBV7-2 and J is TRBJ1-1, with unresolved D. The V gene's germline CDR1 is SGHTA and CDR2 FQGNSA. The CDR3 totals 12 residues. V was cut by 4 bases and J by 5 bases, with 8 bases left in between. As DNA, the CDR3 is TGTGCCAGCAGCTCCGGGAGAACTGAAGCTTTCTTT. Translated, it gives CASSSGRTEAFF.

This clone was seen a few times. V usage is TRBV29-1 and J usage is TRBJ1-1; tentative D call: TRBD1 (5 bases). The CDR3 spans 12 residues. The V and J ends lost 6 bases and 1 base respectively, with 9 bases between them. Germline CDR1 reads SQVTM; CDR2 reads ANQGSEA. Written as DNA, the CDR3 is TGCAGCGTGCTGACAGAGAACACTGAAGCTTTCTTT. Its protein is CSVLTENTEAFF.

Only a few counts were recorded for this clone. The DNA of the CDR3 is TGTGCCTGGACCAACTGGTCCGGCCTCGGTGGGGTTCAGTACTTC. Its protein product is CAWTNWSGLGGVQYF. The chain links TRBV30 to TRBJ2-4; D ambiguous. V gave up 4 bases and J gave up 11 bases, with 24 bases separating them. CDR1 is GTSNPN and CDR2 is SVGIG in the germline V gene (reference sequence). The CDR3 loop spans 15 amino acids. The full variable domain, in which reference TRBV30 and TRBJ2-4 provide the parts outside the CDR3, is SQTIHQWPATLVQPVGSPLSLECTVEGTSNPNLYWYRQAAGRGLQLLFYSVGIGQISSEVPQNLSASRPQDRQFILSSKKLLLSDSGFYLCAWTNWSGLGGVQYFGAGTRLSVL.

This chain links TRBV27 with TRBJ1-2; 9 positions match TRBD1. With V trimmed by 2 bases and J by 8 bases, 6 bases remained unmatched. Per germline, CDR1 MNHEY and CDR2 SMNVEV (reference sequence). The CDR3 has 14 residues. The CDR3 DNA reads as TGTGCCAGCAGTTTACTCCCGACAGGGGGAGGCTACACCTTC. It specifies CASSLLPTGGGYTF.

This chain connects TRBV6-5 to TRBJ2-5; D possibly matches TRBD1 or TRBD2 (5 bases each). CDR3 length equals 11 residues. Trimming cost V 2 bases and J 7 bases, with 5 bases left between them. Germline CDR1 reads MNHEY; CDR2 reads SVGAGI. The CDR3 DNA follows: TGTGCCAGCAGTTACGGGGGGACCCAGTACTTC. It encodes CASSYGGTQYF.

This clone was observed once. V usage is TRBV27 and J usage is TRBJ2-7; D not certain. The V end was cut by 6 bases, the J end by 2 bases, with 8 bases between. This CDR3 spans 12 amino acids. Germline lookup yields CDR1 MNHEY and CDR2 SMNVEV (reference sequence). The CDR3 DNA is TGTGCCAGCAGGGGATCAACCTACGAGCAGTACTTC. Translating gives CASRGSTYEQYF.

The CDR3 sequence is CASGHYTGELFF. As DNA, the CDR3 is TGTGCCAGCGGCCACTACACCGGGGAGCTGTTTTTT. J is TRBJ2-2 and V is TRBV11-2; D unresolved. Germline V gives CDR1 SGHAT, CDR2 FQNNGV. V was pared by 8 bases and J by 3 bases, with 7 bases between. CDR3 length equals 12 residues.

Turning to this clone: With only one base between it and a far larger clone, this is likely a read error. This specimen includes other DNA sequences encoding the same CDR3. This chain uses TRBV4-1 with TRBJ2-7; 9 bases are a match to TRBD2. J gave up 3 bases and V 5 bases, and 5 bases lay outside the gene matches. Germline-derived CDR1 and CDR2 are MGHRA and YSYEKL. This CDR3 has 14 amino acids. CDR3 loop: CASSLSSGNYEQYF. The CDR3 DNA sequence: TGCGCCAGCAGCTTATCTAGCGGGAACTACGAGCAGTACTTC.

CDR3 sequence: CSVAGTGHGNTIYF. In DNA, the CDR3 is TGCAGCGTTGCAGGGACAGGGCACGGAAACACCATATATTTT. V gene TRBV29-1 combines with J gene TRBJ1-3; 9 positions agree with TRBD1. The ends lost 4 bases at V and 4 bases at J; junction bases unmatched: 5. Germline CDR1 is SQVTM and CDR2 is ANQGSEA. The CDR3 runs to 14 residues.

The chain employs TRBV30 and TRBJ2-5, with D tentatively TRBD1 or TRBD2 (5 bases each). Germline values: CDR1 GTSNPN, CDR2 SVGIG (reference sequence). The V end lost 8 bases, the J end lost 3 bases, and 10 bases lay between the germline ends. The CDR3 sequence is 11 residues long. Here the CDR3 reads CAGDGKETQYF. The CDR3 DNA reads TGTGCCGGGGACGGAAAAGAGACCCAGTACTTC.

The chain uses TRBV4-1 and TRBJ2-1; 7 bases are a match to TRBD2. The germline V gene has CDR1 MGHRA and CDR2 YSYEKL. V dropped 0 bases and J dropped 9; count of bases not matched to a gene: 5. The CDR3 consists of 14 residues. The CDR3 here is CASSQDGWEGEQFF. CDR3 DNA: TGCGCCAGCAGCCAAGATGGGTGGGAGGGTGAGCAGTTCTTC.

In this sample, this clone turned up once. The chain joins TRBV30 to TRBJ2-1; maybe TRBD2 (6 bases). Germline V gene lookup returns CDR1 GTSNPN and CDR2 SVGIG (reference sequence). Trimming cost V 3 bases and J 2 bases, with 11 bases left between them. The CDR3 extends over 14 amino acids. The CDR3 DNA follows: TGTGCCTGGAGATTCGCGGGACCCTACAATGAGCAGTTCTTC. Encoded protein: CAWRFAGPYNEQFF.

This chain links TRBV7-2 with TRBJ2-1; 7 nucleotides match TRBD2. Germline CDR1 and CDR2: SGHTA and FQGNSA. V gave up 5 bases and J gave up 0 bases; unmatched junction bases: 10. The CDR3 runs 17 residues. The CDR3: CASSAGLVRSSYNEQFF. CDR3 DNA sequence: TGTGCCAGCAGCGCCGGACTAGTCCGGAGCTCCTACAATGAGCAGTTCTTC. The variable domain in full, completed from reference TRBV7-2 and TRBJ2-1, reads GAGVSQSPSNKVTEKGKDVELRCDPISGHTALYWYRQSLGQGLEFLIYFQGNSAPDKSGLPSDRFSAERTGGSVSTLTIQRTQQEDSAVYLCASSAGLVRSSYNEQFFGPGTRLTVL.

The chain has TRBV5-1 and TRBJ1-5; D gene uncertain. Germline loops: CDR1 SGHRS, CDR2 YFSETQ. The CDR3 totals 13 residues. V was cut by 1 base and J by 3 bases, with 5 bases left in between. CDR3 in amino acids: CASSLNPNQPQHF. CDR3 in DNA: TGCGCCAGCAGCTTGAACCCCAATCAGCCCCAGCATTTT.

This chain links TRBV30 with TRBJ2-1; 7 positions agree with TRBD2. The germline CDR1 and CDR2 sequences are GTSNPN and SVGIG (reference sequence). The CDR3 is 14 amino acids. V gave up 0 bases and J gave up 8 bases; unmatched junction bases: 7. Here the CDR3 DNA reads TGTGCCTGGAGTGTTGCGGCGGGAGAGGATGAGCAGTTCTTC. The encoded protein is CAWSVAAGEDEQFF.